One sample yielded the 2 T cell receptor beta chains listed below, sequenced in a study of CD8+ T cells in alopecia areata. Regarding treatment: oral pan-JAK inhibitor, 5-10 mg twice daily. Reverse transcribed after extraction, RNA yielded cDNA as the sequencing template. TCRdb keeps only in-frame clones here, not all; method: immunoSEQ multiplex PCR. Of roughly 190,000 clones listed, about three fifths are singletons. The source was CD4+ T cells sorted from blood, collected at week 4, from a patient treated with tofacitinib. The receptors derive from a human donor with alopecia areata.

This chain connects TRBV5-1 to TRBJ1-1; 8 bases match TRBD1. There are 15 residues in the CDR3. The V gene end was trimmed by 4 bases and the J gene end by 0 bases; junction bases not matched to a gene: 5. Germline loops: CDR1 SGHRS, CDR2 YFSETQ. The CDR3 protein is CASSALTGVNTEAFF. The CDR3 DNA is TGCGCCAGCAGCGCCCTGACAGGGGTGAACACTGAAGCTTTCTTT.

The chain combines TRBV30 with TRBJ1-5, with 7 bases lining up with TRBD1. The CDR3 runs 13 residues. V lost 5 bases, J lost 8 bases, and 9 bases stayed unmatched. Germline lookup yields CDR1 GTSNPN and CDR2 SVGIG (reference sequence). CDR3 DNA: TGTGCCTGGTTTCCAGGGGGTATTGAGCCCCAGCATTTT. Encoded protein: CAWFPGGIEPQHF. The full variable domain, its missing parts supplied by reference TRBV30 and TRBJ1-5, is SQTIHQWPATLVQPVGSPLSLECTVEGTSNPNLYWYRQAAGRGLQLLFYSVGIGQISSEVPQNLSASRPQDRQFILSSKKLLLSDSGFYLCAWFPGGIEPQHFGDGTRLSIL.